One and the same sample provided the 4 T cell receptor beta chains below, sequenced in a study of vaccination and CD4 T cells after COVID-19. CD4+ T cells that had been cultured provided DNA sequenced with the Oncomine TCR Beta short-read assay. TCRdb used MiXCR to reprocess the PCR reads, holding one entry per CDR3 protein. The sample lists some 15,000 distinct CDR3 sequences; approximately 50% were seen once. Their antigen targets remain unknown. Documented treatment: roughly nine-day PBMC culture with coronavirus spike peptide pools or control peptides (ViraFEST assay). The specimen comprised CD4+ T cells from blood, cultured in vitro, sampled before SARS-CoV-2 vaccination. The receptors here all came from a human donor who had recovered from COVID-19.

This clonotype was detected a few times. As DNA, the CDR3 is TGTGCCTGGAGAGGGGGAGGCGAGACCCAGTACTTC. Translation: CAWRGGGETQYF. This rearrangement joins TRBV30 to TRBJ2-5; D tentatively fits TRBD1 or TRBD2 (6 bases each). This CDR3 is built from 12 residues. Trimming shortened V by 3 bases and J by 5 bases, and 10 bases separated the two germline ends. Germline CDR1 reads GTSNPN; CDR2 reads SVGIG (reference sequence).

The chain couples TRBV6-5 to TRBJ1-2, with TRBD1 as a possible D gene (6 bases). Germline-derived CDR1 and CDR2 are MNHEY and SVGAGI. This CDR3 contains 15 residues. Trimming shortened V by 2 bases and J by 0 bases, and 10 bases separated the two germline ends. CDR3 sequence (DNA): TGTGCCAGCAGTTACCTCAGGGGATCTAACTATGGCTACACCTTC. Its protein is CASSYLRGSNYGYTF.

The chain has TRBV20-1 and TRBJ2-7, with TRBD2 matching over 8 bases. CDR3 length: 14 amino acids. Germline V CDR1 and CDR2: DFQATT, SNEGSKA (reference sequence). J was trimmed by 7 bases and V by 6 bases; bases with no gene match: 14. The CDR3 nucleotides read TGCAGTGCAGCGCGTGGGATAGCGGGACTTGAGCAGTACTTC. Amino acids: CSAARGIAGLEQYF.

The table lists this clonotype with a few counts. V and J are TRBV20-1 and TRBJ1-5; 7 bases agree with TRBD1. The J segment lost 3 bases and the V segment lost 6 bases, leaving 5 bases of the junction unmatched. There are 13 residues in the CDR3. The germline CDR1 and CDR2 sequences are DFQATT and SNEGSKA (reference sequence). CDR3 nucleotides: TGCAGTGCAGAGGACAGGTACAATCAGCCCCAGCATTTT. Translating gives CSAEDRYNQPQHF.